This TCR beta chain was captured by sequencing in a study of shared clonotypes between healthy human individuals. In the case of this clone: Its target is not known.

Per sorted-subset replicate PCR, input was approximately 0.2 ug DNA, representing tens of thousands of T cell genomes. TCRdb's table, derived via immunoSEQ multiplex PCR, lists solely in-frame clones and lacks some. Of some 2,500,000 clones listed, approximately 90% were seen once; the top ten hold roughly 0.34%. General study findings and limits: Naive subsets generally had larger estimated richness than memory subsets.

V gave up 4 bases and J gave up 5 bases, with 9 bases separating them. The CDR3 contains 12 residues. Germline values: CDR1 GTSNPN, CDR2 SVGIG (reference sequence). The source is a man between 18 and 35 years old in good health. Some clones in this sample may be carry-over from other donors' samples. The sequencing input was naive CD4+ T cells from PBMCs. Subset meaning: CD45RA+ positively selected. The chain links TRBV30 to TRBJ2-1; D gene uncertain. The DNA of the CDR3 is TGTGCCTGGAAACAAGCGCACAATGAGCAGTTCTTC. Translated, it gives CAWKQAHNEQFF.